This T cell receptor (beta chain) was identified in a study of human T cells and chemical hapten exposure. Study-level results: Counts of TCRs expanded at PT1 correlated positively with patch test score. With DPC sensitization, TCRs exceeding 1 in 1000 frequency showed no change.

TCRdb itself ran the RACE reads through MiXCR, one entry per CDR3 protein. This table has about 82,000 distinct CDR3 sequences, 10% appearing once. V lost 3 bases to trimming and J lost 6 bases; unmatched junction nucleotides: 11. CDR3 length: 17 amino acids. Germline values: CDR1 MNHEY, CDR2 SMNVEV (reference sequence). Time point reported: patch test 2, 6 weeks after DPC sensitization. Noted treatment: therapeutic diphenylcyclopropenone sensitization with weekly scalp DPC. At least ten counts were recorded for this clonotype. What it binds is not known. This specimen was whole blood, taken in connection with sensitization to the hapten diphenylcyclopropenone (DPC). The chain joins TRBV27 to TRBJ2-1, with 10 nucleotides matching TRBD2. This receptor was taken from a woman between 50 and 59 years old with alopecia areata. Some clones in this sample may be carry-over from other donors' samples. The CDR3 DNA sequence: TGTGCCAGCAGTTTGCCCAGCGGGAGGGCATCCCTCAATGAGCAGTTCTTC. It yields the protein CASSLPSGRASLNEQFF.